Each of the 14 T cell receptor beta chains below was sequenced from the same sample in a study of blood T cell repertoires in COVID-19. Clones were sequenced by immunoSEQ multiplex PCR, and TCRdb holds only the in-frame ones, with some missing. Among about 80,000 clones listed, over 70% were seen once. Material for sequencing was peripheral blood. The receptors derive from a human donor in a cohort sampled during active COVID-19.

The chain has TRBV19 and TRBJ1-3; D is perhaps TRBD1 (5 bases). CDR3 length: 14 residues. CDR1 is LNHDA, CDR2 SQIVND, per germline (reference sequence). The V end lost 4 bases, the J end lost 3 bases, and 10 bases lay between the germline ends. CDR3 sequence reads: CASSSRGDGNTIYF. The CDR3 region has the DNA TGTGCCAGTAGTAGTCGGGGGGATGGAAACACCATATATTTT.

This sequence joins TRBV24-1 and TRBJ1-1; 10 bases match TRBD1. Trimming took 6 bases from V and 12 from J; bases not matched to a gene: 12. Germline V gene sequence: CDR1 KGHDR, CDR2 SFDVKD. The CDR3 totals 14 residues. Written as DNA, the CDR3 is TGTGCCACCAGTCTGGGCATCGGGACAGGGGAAACTTTCTTT. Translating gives CATSLGIGTGETFF.

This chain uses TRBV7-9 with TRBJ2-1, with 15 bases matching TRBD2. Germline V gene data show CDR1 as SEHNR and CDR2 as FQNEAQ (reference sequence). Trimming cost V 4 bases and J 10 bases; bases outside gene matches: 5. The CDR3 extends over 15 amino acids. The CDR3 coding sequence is TGTGCCAGCAGCTGGACTAGCGGGGGGGCGAGCGAGCAGTTCTTC. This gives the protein CASSWTSGGASEQFF.

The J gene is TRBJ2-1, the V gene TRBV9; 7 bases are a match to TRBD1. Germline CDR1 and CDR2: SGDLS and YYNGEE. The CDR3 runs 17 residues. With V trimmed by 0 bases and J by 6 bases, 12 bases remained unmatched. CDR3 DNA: TGTGCCAGCAGCGTAGACAGGGGCCAGGTTATTCTCAATGAGCAGTTCTTC. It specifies CASSVDRGQVILNEQFF.

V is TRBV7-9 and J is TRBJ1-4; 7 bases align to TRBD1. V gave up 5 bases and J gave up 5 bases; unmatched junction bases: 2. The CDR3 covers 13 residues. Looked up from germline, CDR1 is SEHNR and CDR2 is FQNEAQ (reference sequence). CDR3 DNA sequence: TGTGCCAGCAGCAAGGGACAGAATGAAAAACTGTTTTTT. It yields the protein CASSKGQNEKLFF.

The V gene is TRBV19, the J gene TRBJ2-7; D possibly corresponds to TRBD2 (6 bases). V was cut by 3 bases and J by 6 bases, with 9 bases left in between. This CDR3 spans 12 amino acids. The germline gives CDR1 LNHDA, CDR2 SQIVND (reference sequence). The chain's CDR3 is CASSITGVEQYF. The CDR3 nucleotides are TGTGCCAGTAGTATCACGGGGGTCGAGCAGTACTTC.

Written as DNA, the CDR3 is TGTGCCAGCAGTCCGGCGGGTAAGACCTATGGCTACACCTTC. Its translation is CASSPAGKTYGYTF. The V call is TRBV6-5, the J call TRBJ1-2; D gene ambiguous. The V gene's germline CDR1 is MNHEY and CDR2 SVGAGI. The germline V and J ends were trimmed by 5 bases and 4 bases, with 14 bases remaining between them. The CDR3 sequence is 14 residues long.

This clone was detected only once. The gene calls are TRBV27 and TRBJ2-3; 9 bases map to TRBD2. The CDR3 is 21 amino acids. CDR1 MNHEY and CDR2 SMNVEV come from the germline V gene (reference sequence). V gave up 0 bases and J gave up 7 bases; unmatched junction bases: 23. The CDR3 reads CASSLSNSAGGPGCLLHTQYF. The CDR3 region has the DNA TGTGCCAGCAGTTTATCGAATTCTGCGGGGGGGCCGGGTTGTTTGTTGCATACGCAGTATTTT.

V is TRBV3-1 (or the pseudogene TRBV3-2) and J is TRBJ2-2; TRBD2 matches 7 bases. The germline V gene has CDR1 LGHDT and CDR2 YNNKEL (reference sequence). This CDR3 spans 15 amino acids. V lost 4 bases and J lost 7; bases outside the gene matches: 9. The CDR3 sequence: CASSPIAGANGELFF. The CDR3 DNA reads TGTGCCAGCAGCCCAATCGCGGGAGCAAACGGGGAGCTGTTTTTT.

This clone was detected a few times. The CDR3 protein is CASSLGAAGGLTNEKLFF. DNA of the CDR3: TGTGCCAGCAGCTTAGGGGCGGCAGGGGGCCTTACTAATGAAAAACTGTTTTTT. The V call is TRBV11-2, the J call TRBJ1-4; 8 bases line up with TRBD1. The CDR3 has 18 residues. V trimming: 1 base; J trimming: 2 bases; junction bases outside the gene matches: 9. In germline, CDR1 is SGHAT, CDR2 FQNNGV.

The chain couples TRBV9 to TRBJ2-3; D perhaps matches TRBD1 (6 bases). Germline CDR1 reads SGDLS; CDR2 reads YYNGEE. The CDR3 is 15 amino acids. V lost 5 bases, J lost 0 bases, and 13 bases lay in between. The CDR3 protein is CASSDGDISTDTQYF. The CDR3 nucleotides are TGTGCCAGCAGTGACGGGGACATAAGCACAGATACGCAGTATTTT.

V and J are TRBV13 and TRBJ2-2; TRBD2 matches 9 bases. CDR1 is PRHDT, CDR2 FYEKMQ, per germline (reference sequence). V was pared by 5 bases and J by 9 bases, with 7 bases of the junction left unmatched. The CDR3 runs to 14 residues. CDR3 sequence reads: CASSPLSGRRELFF. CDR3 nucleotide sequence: TGTGCCAGCAGCCCCCTTAGCGGGAGAAGGGAGCTGTTTTTT.

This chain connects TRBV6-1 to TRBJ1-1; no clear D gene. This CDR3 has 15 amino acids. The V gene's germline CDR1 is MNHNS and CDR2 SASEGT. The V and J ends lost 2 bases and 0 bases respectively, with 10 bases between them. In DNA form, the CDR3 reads TGTGCCAGCAGTGAATTCCGCGGGCTGAACACTGAAGCTTTCTTT. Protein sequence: CASSEFRGLNTEAFF.

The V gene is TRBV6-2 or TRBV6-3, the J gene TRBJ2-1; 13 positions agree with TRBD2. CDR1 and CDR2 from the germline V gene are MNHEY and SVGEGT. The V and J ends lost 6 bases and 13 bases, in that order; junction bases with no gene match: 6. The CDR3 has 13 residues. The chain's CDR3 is CASSPRTSGGQFF. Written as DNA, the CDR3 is TGTGCCAGCAGCCCCCGGACTAGCGGGGGCCAGTTCTTC.